The rows below give T cell receptor beta chains drawn from one sample of a study of T cells in localized non-small cell lung cancer. Some clones are missing from TCRdb's copy, which holds only in-frame ones; the method was immunoSEQ multiplex PCR. Seen here are just under 80,000 clones, about 84% observed once, and the top ten hold roughly 9.8%. The input for sequencing was peripheral blood, taken before any cancer treatment. These receptors were obtained from a female donor older than 55 with stage I lung adenocarcinoma. Both conserved end residues are part of each CDR3. The D gene is left open where the match is weak. Rows may omit the clone size; those that give it use once, few, many or a size class.

clone size	V gene	D gene	J gene	CDR3 DNA	CDR3 protein
NA	TRBV2	TRBD2	TRBJ2-3	TGTGCCAGCAGTGCCGGGACTAGGGCCACAGATACGCAGTATTTT	CASSAGTRATDTQYF
NA	TRBV7-9	TRBD1	TRBJ2-7	TGTGCCAGCAGCTTCGGGACAGGGGTGGAGGAGCAGTACTTC	CASSFGTGVEEQYF
NA	TRBV10-3	TRBD2	TRBJ2-5	TGTGCCATCAGTGAGGGGGGGGGAGCAGAGACCCAGTACTTC	CAISEGGGAETQYF
NA	TRBV7-2	NA	TRBJ1-2	TGTGCCAGCAGCTTACGGGAGGGCTCCTATGGCTACACCTTC	CASSLREGSYGYTF
once	TRBV6-1	NA	TRBJ1-1	TGTGCCAGCTCAGCCGGACCTAACACTGAAGCTTTCTTT	CASSAGPNTEAFF
NA	TRBV6-4	TRBD2	TRBJ2-3	TGTGCCAGCAGTGAGCGGGAGACAGATACGCAGTATTTT	CASSERETDTQYF
NA	TRBV29-1	TRBD2	TRBJ2-2	TGCAGCGTTGGACTAGCAGTCACCGGGGAGCTGTTTTTT	CSVGLAVTGELFF
NA	TRBV19	TRBD1	TRBJ2-7	TGTGCCAGTAGTCGACAGGGGTCCTCCGCCTACGAGCAGTACTTC	CASSRQGSSAYEQYF
NA	TRBV6-6	TRBD2	TRBJ2-3	TGTGCCAGCAGCTATACTAGCGGGACGCAGTATTTT	CASSYTSGTQYF
NA	TRBV28	NA	TRBJ1-3	TGTGCCAGCAGCACTTTACGGGGGACCCGCTCTGGAAACACCATATATTTT	CASSTLRGTRSGNTIYF
NA	TRBV30	TRBD1	TRBJ1-4	TGTGCCTGGAGTGTCGGACAGGGGACTGCAACTAATGAAAAACTGTTTTTT	CAWSVGQGTATNEKLFF
few	TRBV29-1	NA	TRBJ2-7	TGCAGCGCGGGGGTGGGATTCCACGAGCAGTACTTC	CSAGVGFHEQYF
NA	TRBV5-1	TRBD1	TRBJ2-3	TGCGCCAGCAGCTTCGCGGACAGGTCGAGCACAGATACGCAGTATTTT	CASSFADRSSTDTQYF
NA	TRBV2	TRBD2	TRBJ2-1	TGTGCCAGCAGCCCCAGTGGACTAGCGGGAGCAAACAATGAGCAGTTCTTC	CASSPSGLAGANNEQFF
NA	TRBV4-3	NA	TRBJ2-1	TGCGCCAGCAGCCCGAGGCTGGGCTACAATGAGCAGTTCTTC	CASSPRLGYNEQFF
once	TRBV27	NA	TRBJ2-4	TGTGCCAGCAGTTTTCTAGCTCAAGCCAAAAACATTCAGTACTTC	CASSFLAQAKNIQYF
NA	TRBV7-9	TRBD1	TRBJ2-7	TGTGCCAGCAGCTTAGGACAGGGTTTCTACGAGCAGTACTTC	CASSLGQGFYEQYF
few	TRBV7-6	NA	TRBJ1-4	TGTGCCAGCAGCTTAGCGATGAAAAAAAAACTGTTTTTT	CASSLAMKKKLFF
NA	TRBV7-9	NA	TRBJ2-3	TGTGCCAGCAGCGGTTTGACAGATACGCAGTATTTT	CASSGLTDTQYF
NA	TRBV28	NA	TRBJ2-1	TGTGCCACCAACCGTACTCCCGGGACGTACGTCTACAATGAGCAGTTCTTC	CATNRTPGTYVYNEQFF
NA	TRBV5-1	TRBD1	TRBJ2-1	TGCGCCAGCGGGTTAGGGGGACAGGGAAATGAGCAGTTCTTC	CASGLGGQGNEQFF
NA	TRBV14	TRBD1	TRBJ2-2	TGTGCCAGCAGCCTCCCAGCAGGGGGTACCGGGGAGCTGTTTTTT	CASSLPAGGTGELFF
NA	TRBV5-1	TRBD1	TRBJ1-2	TGCGCCAGCAGCCAAACGGACAGGGGCTATTATGGCTACACCTTC	CASSQTDRGYYGYTF
NA	TRBV18	NA	TRBJ2-7	TGTGCCAGCTCACCCTCTTCGGGAGAGCAGTACTTC	CASSPSSGEQYF
NA	TRBV21-1	NA	TRBJ1-6	TGTGCCAGCAGCAAAGATGTGGATTCACCCCTCCACTTT	CASSKDVDSPLHF
NA	TRBV5-1	TRBD1	TRBJ2-2	TGCGCCAGCAGCTCTTGGACAGGGCTTGCCGGGGAGCTGTTTTTT	CASSSWTGLAGELFF
NA	TRBV6-1	NA	TRBJ1-2	TGTGCCAGCAGTGAAGCAGGTCAAAAGCGACGGCAGGGCCTATTCTATGGCTACACCTTC	CASSEAGQKRRQGLFYGYTF
NA	TRBV5-5	NA	TRBJ1-4	TGTGCCAGCGCCCCCGCCTCTACTAATGAAAAACTGTTTTTT	CASAPASTNEKLFF
NA	TRBV5-4	TRBD1	TRBJ1-1	TGTGCCAGCAGCTGGGGACAGGGGAACACTGAAGCTTTCTTT	CASSWGQGNTEAFF
NA	TRBV5-4	TRBD1	TRBJ1-2	TGTGCCAGCAGCCCCCGACAGGGGGCGCAGGGCTACACCTTC	CASSPRQGAQGYTF
NA	TRBV6-5	NA	TRBJ1-1	TGTGCCAGCACCCGGGGGGATCACACTGAAGCTTTCTTT	CASTRGDHTEAFF
NA	TRBV7-2	TRBD1	TRBJ1-5	TGTGCCAGCAGCTCTTCGGACAGGGGGGAGCAGCCCCAGCATTTT	CASSSSDRGEQPQHF
NA	TRBV11-2	NA	TRBJ2-7	TGTGCCAGCAGCTCCGGGTCGTATGCCTACGAGCAGTACTTC	CASSSGSYAYEQYF